This is a list of T cell receptor beta chains from one sample in a study of cytomegalovirus exposure and HLA in healthy donors. TCRdb's table, derived via immunoSEQ multiplex PCR, lists solely in-frame clones and lacks some. This sample has 74,000 or so clones, with roughly 76% found just once. The sequencing input was PBMCs. The receptors derive from a woman in her 40s in good health and CMV-seronegative. Both conserved end residues are part of each CDR3. The D gene is left open where the match is weak. Size is stated for part of the rows, as once, few or many counts, or as a class when the clone is expanded.

V	size	J	D	CDR3	DNA
TRBV7-3	.	TRBJ2-2	TRBD2	CASSLTSGANTGELFF	TGTGCCAGCAGCCTTACTAGCGGGGCTAACACCGGGGAGCTGTTTTTT
TRBV5-4	.	TRBJ2-1	TRBD2	CASSWAGTNNEQFF	TGTGCCAGCAGCTGGGCAGGGACTAACAATGAGCAGTTCTTC
TRBV5-1	few	TRBJ2-7	TRBD2	CASSPSAGGSYEQYF	TGCGCCAGCAGCCCCTCGGCGGGAGGCTCCTACGAGCAGTACTTC
TRBV15	.	TRBJ2-5	TRBD2	CATSSAKAHTGGEETQYF	TGTGCCACCAGCAGCGCGAAGGCCCATACGGGGGGGGAAGAGACCCAGTACTTC
TRBV7-9	.	TRBJ2-1	.	CASNGIGTYNEQFF	TGTGCCAGCAACGGGATAGGAACCTACAATGAGCAGTTCTTC
TRBV7-9	.	TRBJ1-4	.	CASLGGGYEKLFF	TGTGCCAGCCTGGGAGGGGGATACGAAAAACTGTTTTTT
TRBV11-2	few	TRBJ2-5	TRBD2	CASSLNGGSETQYF	TGTGCCAGCAGCTTGAACGGGGGGTCAGAGACCCAGTACTTC
TRBV27	.	TRBJ2-6	.	CASRPAGGANVLTF	TGTGCCAGCAGACCCGCCGGGGGGGCCAACGTCCTGACTTTC
TRBV12-5	few	TRBJ1-6	TRBD1	CASGLGQEGAPLHF	TGTGCTAGTGGTTTAGGACAGGAAGGAGCACCCCTCCACTTT
TRBV11-3	.	TRBJ2-3	TRBD2	CASSLAGGLDTQYF	TGTGCCAGCAGCTTAGCGGGGGGTTTGGATACGCAGTATTTT
TRBV9	few	TRBJ1-1	.	CASSVVASSTEAFF	TGTGCCAGCAGCGTAGTAGCCTCATCCACTGAAGCTTTCTTT
TRBV7-2	.	TRBJ1-3	TRBD1	CASSLDRIRSGNTIYF	TGTGCCAGCAGCTTGGACAGGATTCGCTCTGGAAACACCATATATTTT
TRBV7-8	.	TRBJ2-5	.	CASSSDSYQETQYF	TGTGCCAGCAGTTCAGACTCGTACCAAGAGACCCAGTACTTC
TRBV7-2	.	TRBJ1-1	.	CASSRQGFRTEAFF	TGTGCCAGCAGCCGTCAGGGGTTTCGGACTGAAGCTTTCTTT
TRBV2	.	TRBJ2-5	.	CASRGPLREGETQYF	TGTGCCAGCAGGGGCCCCCTGCGGGAAGGAGAGACCCAGTACTTC
TRBV5-4	.	TRBJ2-7	TRBD2	CASSLVTGGLYEQYF	TGTGCCAGCAGCTTGGTTACGGGAGGGCTCTACGAGCAGTACTTC
TRBV27	.	TRBJ2-7	TRBD2	CASSLATSGSTYEQYF	TGTGCCAGCAGTCTGGCGACTAGCGGGAGTACCTACGAGCAGTACTTC
TRBV27	.	TRBJ1-1	.	CASILTPDRNTEAFF	TGTGCCAGCATCCTAACCCCCGACAGGAACACTGAAGCTTTCTTT
TRBV5-1	.	TRBJ1-1	TRBD1	CASSSRTGEVRDEAFF	TGCGCCAGCAGCTCGCGGACAGGGGAAGTTCGGGATGAAGCTTTCTTT
TRBV6-1	.	TRBJ2-1	TRBD1	CASSVAGTGNHNEQFF	TGTGCCAGCAGTGTAGCCGGGACAGGGAACCACAATGAGCAGTTCTTC
TRBV7-2	.	TRBJ2-1	.	CASSLANSRNEQFF	TGTGCCAGCAGCTTAGCAAATAGTCGCAATGAGCAGTTCTTC
TRBV14	.	TRBJ1-6	TRBD1	CASSMTGEVSPLHF	TGTGCCAGCAGCATGACAGGGGAGGTTTCACCCCTCCACTTT
TRBV4-3	.	TRBJ1-2	.	CASSPGPGERGPF	TGCGCCAGCAGCCCCGGACCGGGGGAACGGGGTCCCTTC
TRBV15	.	TRBJ2-1	TRBD2	CATSRDRTSGREQFF	TGTGCCACCAGCAGAGACCGGACTAGCGGGCGTGAGCAGTTCTTC
TRBV6-5	.	TRBJ1-2	.	CASSYGGRGRGGYTF	TGTGCCAGCAGTTATGGCGGCAGGGGAAGGGGTGGCTACACCTTC
TRBV27	.	TRBJ2-7	TRBD2	CASARGGSGEQYF	TGTGCCAGCGCCCGTGGCGGGAGTGGCGAGCAGTACTTC
TRBV7-6	once	TRBJ1-2	TRBD1	CASSPIRGRYGYTF	TGTGCCAGCAGCCCGATCAGGGGGAGGTATGGCTACACCTTC
TRBV7-9	.	TRBJ2-1	TRBD1	CASSLVMGQVYNEQFF	TGTGCCAGCAGCTTAGTTATGGGACAGGTATACAATGAGCAGTTCTTC
TRBV27	.	TRBJ1-1	TRBD1	CASSYRTGGSSEAFF	TGTGCCAGCAGTTACCGGACAGGGGGTTCCTCTGAAGCTTTCTTT
TRBV30	.	TRBJ2-5	.	CAWSVSGAGETQYF	TGTGCCTGGAGTGTATCGGGAGCTGGAGAGACCCAGTACTTC
TRBV10-3	once	TRBJ2-2	TRBD2	CAIRDRGGQNTGELFF	TGTGCCATCAGGGACCGCGGGGGGCAGAACACCGGGGAGCTGTTTTTT
TRBV18	.	TRBJ1-1	.	CASSPSRGRTEAFF	TGTGCCAGCTCACCGTCGCGAGGGAGGACTGAAGCTTTCTTT
TRBV7-9	.	TRBJ2-5	TRBD1	CASSLDRVVETQYF	TGTGCCAGCAGCTTGGACAGGGTGGTGGAGACCCAGTACTTC
TRBV5-1	once	TRBJ1-1	.	CASSPDSAGDTEAFF	TGCGCCAGCAGCCCGGACAGTGCGGGTGACACTGAAGCTTTCTTT
TRBV2	.	TRBJ2-1	TRBD2	CASVEGGPANEQFF	TGTGCCAGCGTCGAGGGAGGGCCCGCAAATGAGCAGTTCTTC
TRBV6-5	.	TRBJ2-1	TRBD2	CASSLSGGAYNEQFF	TGTGCCAGCAGTCTTAGCGGGGGGGCTTACAATGAGCAGTTCTTC
TRBV6-4	.	TRBJ2-1	.	CASSDSQGSYNEQFF	TGTGCCAGCAGTGACTCACAGGGCTCCTACAATGAGCAGTTCTTC
TRBV7-3	.	TRBJ1-2	.	CASSSSGGFAGYTF	TGTGCCAGCAGCTCAAGTGGAGGGTTCGCTGGCTACACCTTC
TRBV11-2	.	TRBJ2-3	.	CASSLQRATDTQYF	TGTGCCAGCAGCCTTCAGCGGGCCACAGATACGCAGTATTTT
TRBV30	.	TRBJ2-5	TRBD1	CAWSRTGGETQYF	TGTGCCTGGAGTAGGACAGGGGGGGAGACCCAGTACTTC
TRBV7-3	.	TRBJ1-1	.	CASSSEGGYTEAFF	TGTGCCAGCAGCTCCGAGGGGGGGTACACTGAAGCTTTCTTT
TRBV7-6	.	TRBJ2-3	TRBD2	CASSQLAGDADTQYF	TGTGCCAGCAGCCAACTAGCGGGAGACGCAGATACGCAGTATTTT
TRBV5-4	.	TRBJ1-1	.	CASSLEAGAPYTEAFF	TGTGCCAGCAGCTTGGAGGCAGGGGCTCCGTACACTGAAGCTTTCTTT
TRBV19	.	TRBJ1-5	.	CASRTGTLGNQPQHF	TGTGCCAGTAGAACAGGGACCCTGGGCAATCAGCCCCAGCATTTT